What follows are 24 T cell receptor beta chains derived from one specimen sequenced in a study of human T cells and chemical hapten exposure. TCRdb called the RACE reads again in MiXCR, with one record for every CDR3 protein. The sample consists of about 380,000 distinct CDR3 sequences, 4% to 6% of them appearing once. Time point described: pre-sensitization, week 0. Treatment reported: therapeutic diphenylcyclopropenone sensitization with weekly scalp DPC. This specimen was whole blood, taken in connection with sensitization to the hapten diphenylcyclopropenone (DPC). The receptors derive from a woman in her 50s with alopecia areata. Some clones in this sample may be carry-over from other donors' samples.

This clonotype turned up a few times. V and J are TRBV2 and TRBJ2-5; 7 positions match TRBD2. This CDR3 is 15 amino acids long. Germline V gene data show CDR1 as SNHLY and CDR2 as FYNNEI. V trimming: 0 bases; J trimming: 4 bases; junction bases outside the gene matches: 5. The CDR3 nucleotides are TGTGCCAGCAGTGAAGCGGGGGGGTCAGGAGAGACCCAGTACTTC. Its protein product is CASSEAGGSGETQYF.

This clonotype was recorded a few times. The chain links TRBV12-5 to TRBJ1-1, with a possible D match to TRBD1 (5 bases). Trimming stripped 1 base from V and 1 base from J, with 16 bases between. This CDR3 region has 17 residues. Germline CDR1 LGHNT, CDR2 FRNRAP. This chain's CDR3 is CASGLARPGRGNTEAFF. CDR3 in DNA: TGTGCTAGTGGTTTGGCCCGTCCAGGGCGAGGGAACACTGAAGCTTTCTTT.

In this sample, this clonotype turned up many times. The chain carries TRBV9 and TRBJ1-4; a weak D match, TRBD1 (5 bases). V gave up 7 bases and J gave up 7 bases, with 20 bases separating them. Per germline, CDR1 SGDLS and CDR2 YYNGEE. The CDR3 extends over 15 amino acids. CDR3 bases: TGTGCCAGCTCTGGACGGGGCGAAGGGGCTGAAAAACTGTTTTTT. The encoded protein is CASSGRGEGAEKLFF.

This clonotype was seen many times. The gene calls are TRBV11-2 and TRBJ2-5; 8 bases line up with TRBD1. Unmatched junction bases numbered 3, after V lost 5 bases and J lost 1 base. Looked up from germline, CDR1 is SGHAT and CDR2 is FQNNGV. The CDR3 is 14 amino acids. This CDR3 is CASSVGTGQETQYF. Here the CDR3 DNA reads TGTGCCAGCAGCGTCGGGACAGGCCAAGAGACCCAGTACTTC.

This clonotype has a handful of counts. The chain joins TRBV10-3 to TRBJ2-2; the match to TRBD1 covers 9 bases. This CDR3 has 15 amino acids. V was pared by 4 bases and J by 0 bases, with 0 bases of the junction left unmatched. The V gene's germline CDR1 is ENHRY and CDR2 SYGVKD. CDR3 in DNA: TGTGCCATCAGTGGGACAGGGGCGAACACCGGGGAGCTGTTTTTT. Protein: CAISGTGANTGELFF.

In this sample, this clonotype turned up a few times. The J gene is TRBJ2-7, the V gene TRBV7-2, with 10 nucleotides matching TRBD2. With 3 bases clipped from V and 2 bases from J, the junction kept 4 bases outside the gene matches. This CDR3 region has 15 residues. Germline V gene sequence: CDR1 SGHTA, CDR2 FQGNSA. The CDR3 sequence is CASSFSGGPAYEQYF. CDR3 nucleotide sequence: TGTGCCAGCAGCTTTAGCGGGGGGCCCGCCTACGAGCAGTACTTC.

This clonotype was counted many times. The V call is TRBV6-5, the J call TRBJ2-5, with D perhaps matching TRBD1 (6 bases). This CDR3 has 14 residues. V was clipped by 5 bases and J by 0 bases, with 10 bases between them. Germline CDR1 is MNHEY and CDR2 is SVGAGI. The CDR3 spells CASSRRDNQETQYF. DNA of the CDR3: TGTGCCAGCAGTCGTCGGGACAACCAAGAGACCCAGTACTTC.

This clonotype has ten or more counts. The chain uses TRBV12-3 or TRBV12-4 and TRBJ2-7, with D perhaps matching TRBD1 (5 bases). The CDR3 length is 14 residues. V lost 7 bases to trimming and J lost 2 bases, with 15 bases between them. The CDR3 reads CASTTDTTAYEQYF. The CDR3 bases are TGTGCCAGCACCACGGACACGACCGCCTACGAGCAGTACTTC.

V gene TRBV5-5 combines with J gene TRBJ1-1; the D gene is possibly TRBD1 (6 bases). The germline gives CDR1 SGHKS, CDR2 YYEKEE (reference sequence). The CDR3 is 14 residues long. Trimming stripped 6 bases from V and 3 bases from J, with 15 bases between. DNA for the CDR3: TGTGCCAGCACCCCTCCGGGGGGCTACACTGAAGCTTTCTTT. Translating it yields CASTPPGGYTEAFF.

A few counts support this clonotype. CDR3 in amino acids: CSAGGRGELFF. Here the CDR3 DNA reads TGCAGCGCCGGGGGTCGCGGGGAGCTGTTTTTT. V and J are TRBV29-1 and TRBJ2-2; D may be TRBD2 (6 bases). Looked up from germline, CDR1 is SQVTM and CDR2 is ANQGSEA. The CDR3 totals 11 residues. Trimming removed 7 bases from V and 7 bases from J, with 10 bases in between.

This clonotype was observed at least ten times. The chain is built from TRBV29-1 and TRBJ2-3; D gene ambiguous. This CDR3 is built from 13 residues. Deletions cut 0 bases from V and 0 bases from J, with 4 bases between. Germline V gene sequence: CDR1 SQVTM, CDR2 ANQGSEA. CDR3 region: CSVEDLSTDTQYF. For the CDR3, the DNA is TGCAGCGTTGAAGATCTTAGCACAGATACGCAGTATTTT.

The genes are TRBV6-1 and TRBJ1-5; D perhaps matches TRBD1 (6 bases). The V and J ends lost 5 bases and 2 bases respectively, with 28 bases between them. This CDR3 is built from 20 residues. Germline-derived CDR1 and CDR2 are MNHNS and SASEGT. The DNA for the CDR3 is TGTGCCAGCAGTAATTCCGGGACATTTTTCCAGCGGGGTGGCAATCAGCCCCAGCATTTT. It encodes CASSNSGTFFQRGGNQPQHF.

This clonotype was picked up many times. The V gene is TRBV11-1, the J gene TRBJ2-1; D is unresolved. Germline V gene lookup returns CDR1 SGHAT and CDR2 FQDESV (reference sequence). V dropped 5 bases and J dropped 7 bases, with 15 bases sitting between them. The CDR3 extends over 14 amino acids. CDR3 in DNA: TGTGCCAGCAGCCGACCGGATGGACGGAATGAGCAGTTCTTC. Its protein is CASSRPDGRNEQFF. Variable domain in full (rest from reference TRBV11-1 and TRBJ2-1): EAEVAQSPRYKITEKSQAVAFWCDPISGHATLYWYRQILGQGPELLVQFQDESVVDDSQLPKDRFSAERLKGVDSTLKIQPAELGDSAMYLCASSRPDGRNEQFFGPGTRLTVL.

This clonotype has ten or more counts. V usage is TRBV7-7 and J usage is TRBJ2-5, with 14 bases that match TRBD2. Germline CDR1 SSHAT, CDR2 FNYEAQ (reference sequence). This CDR3 comprises 16 residues. J gave up 4 bases and V 6 bases, and 7 bases lay outside the gene matches. The CDR3 DNA is TGTGCCAGCAGTCTGGGACTAGCGGGGGCTCGAGAGACCCAGTACTTC. The encoded protein is CASSLGLAGARETQYF. The variable domain in full, completed from reference TRBV7-7 and TRBJ2-5, reads GAGVSQSPRYKVTKRGQDVTLRCDPISSHATLYWYQQALGQGPEFLTYFNYEAQPDKSGLPSDRFSAERPEGSISTLTIQRTEQRDSAMYRCASSLGLAGARETQYFGPGTRLLVL.

On this clonotype: This may be a read error, as it is one base from a much larger clone. This chain joins TRBV5-6 and TRBJ1-1; 9 bases are a match to TRBD1. The CDR3 sequence is 15 residues long. Germline loops: CDR1 SGHDT, CDR2 YYEEEE. The trim removed 6 bases at V and 1 base at J, leaving 7 bases unmatched. The CDR3 loop is CASTRTGVRNTEAFF. In DNA, the CDR3 is TGTGCCAGCACCCGGACAGGGGTCAGGAACACTGAAGCTTTCTTT.

This sequence joins TRBV12-3 or TRBV12-4 and TRBJ1-1; 8 nucleotides agree with TRBD1. The CDR3 extends over 12 amino acids. The V gene end was trimmed by 8 bases and the J gene end by 3 bases; junction bases not matched to a gene: 2. The chain's CDR3 is CASGTGYTEAFF. The CDR3 bases are TGTGCCAGCGGGACAGGTTACACTGAAGCTTTCTTT.

The J gene is TRBJ1-1, the V gene TRBV28; D is uncertain. CDR3 length: 13 amino acids. The V and J ends lost 8 bases and 5 bases respectively, with 15 bases between them. The germline gives CDR1 MDHEN, CDR2 SYDVKM. The CDR3 nucleotides read TGTGCCAGCGGAACGGGCAGTAGGACTGAAGCTTTCTTT. It is translated as CASGTGSRTEAFF. The full variable domain, with the rest looked up from reference TRBV28 and TRBJ1-1, is DVKVTQSSRYLVKRTGEKVFLECVQDMDHENMFWYRQDPGLGLRLIYFSYDVKMKEKGDIPEGYSVSREKKERFSLILESASTNQTSMYLCASGTGSRTEAFFGQGTRLTVV.

Concerning this clonotype itself: The CDR3 end shows no conserved phenylalanine or tryptophan, and so a read error is likely. The J gene is TRBJ2-4, the V gene TRBV7-2, with a weak D call TRBD1 (5 bases). From germline, CDR1 is SGHTA and CDR2 FQGNSA. The V end was cut by 1 base, the J end by 0 bases, with 13 bases between. This CDR3 region has 17 residues. CDR3 loop: CASSLVPQGQAKNIQYY. The DNA for the CDR3 is TGTGCCAGCAGCTTAGTACCGCAGGGCCAAGCCAAAAACATTCAGTACTAC.

The rearrangement links TRBV12-3 or TRBV12-4 to TRBJ1-1; no definite D call. CDR3 length: 12 amino acids. Trimming took off 8 bases at V and 1 base at J, with 8 bases between the two ends. The CDR3 is CASAPRNTEAFF. The CDR3 DNA follows: TGTGCCAGCGCCCCGAGGAACACTGAAGCTTTCTTT.

This clonotype was found many times. The chain combines TRBV5-1 with TRBJ2-3, with D maybe TRBD1 (6 bases). There are 15 residues in the CDR3. Germline lookup yields CDR1 SGHRS and CDR2 YFSETQ. V was clipped by 5 bases and J by 3 bases, with 16 bases between them. The CDR3 is CASRDSRLGTDTQYF. The CDR3 coding sequence is TGCGCCAGCAGGGACAGCAGATTAGGGACAGATACGCAGTATTTT.

This clonotype occurred a few times. The J gene is TRBJ2-2, the V gene TRBV20-1; D is unresolved. This CDR3 has 12 amino acids. Germline CDR1 reads DFQATT; CDR2 reads SNEGSKA (reference sequence). V lost 3 bases and J 5 bases, leaving 7 bases between the germline ends. The CDR3 spells CSASPITGELFF. CDR3 DNA: TGCAGTGCTAGCCCGATTACCGGGGAGCTGTTTTTT.

This sequence joins TRBV20-1 and TRBJ1-6, with D unresolved. The CDR3 is made up of 14 amino acids. Trimming stripped 5 bases from V and 10 bases from J, with 18 bases between. CDR1 and CDR2 from the germline V gene are DFQATT and SNEGSKA (reference sequence). The CDR3 sequence is CSAPLWEGDSPLHF. In DNA form, the CDR3 reads TGCAGTGCTCCCCTGTGGGAGGGCGACTCACCCCTCCACTTT.

This clonotype was detected ten times or more. DNA for the CDR3: TGTGCCAGCAGTTTACAAGTCCGCTCCCCCCACTACGAGCAGTACTTC. Translated, it gives CASSLQVRSPHYEQYF. V gene TRBV28 combines with J gene TRBJ2-7; the D is unclear. Germline loops: CDR1 MDHEN, CDR2 SYDVKM. Trimming pared 2 bases from V and 3 bases from J, leaving 17 bases between. This CDR3 is 16 amino acids long.

This clonotype occurred many times. The chain recombines TRBV12-3 or TRBV12-4 with TRBJ1-1; unclear D gene. The germline V and J ends were trimmed by 1 base and 4 bases, with 10 bases remaining between them. The CDR3 sequence is 14 residues long. The CDR3 DNA reads as TGTGCCAGCAGTTTAGAGGCAGGACCCACTGAAGCTTTCTTT. It encodes CASSLEAGPTEAFF.